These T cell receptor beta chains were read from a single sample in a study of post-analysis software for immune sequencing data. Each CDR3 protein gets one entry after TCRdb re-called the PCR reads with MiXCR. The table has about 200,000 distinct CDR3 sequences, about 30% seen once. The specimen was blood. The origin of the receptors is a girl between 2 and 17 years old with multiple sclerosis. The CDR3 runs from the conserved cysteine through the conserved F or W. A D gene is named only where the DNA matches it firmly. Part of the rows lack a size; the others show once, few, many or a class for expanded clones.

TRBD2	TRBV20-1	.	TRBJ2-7	TGCAGTGCTAGAGATCGAGGACTAGCGGGACGCGAGCAGTACTTC	CSARDRGLAGREQYF
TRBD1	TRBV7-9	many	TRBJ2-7	TGTGCCAGTTCCAGGGGGCCCCGAACGGAGCAGTACTTC	CASSRGPRTEQYF
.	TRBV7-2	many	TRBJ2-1	TGTGCCAGCAGCTTAAACTGGGATCGGGGTGAGCAGTTCTTC	CASSLNWDRGEQFF
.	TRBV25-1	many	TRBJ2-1	TGTGCCAGCAGTGAATTGTGGGGTGAGCAGTTCTTC	CASSELWGEQFF
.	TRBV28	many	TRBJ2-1	TGTGCCAGCAGTTTAAGGAGCGGGGAGCAGTTCTTC	CASSLRSGEQFF
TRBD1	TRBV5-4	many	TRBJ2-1	TGTGCCAGCAGCTTGACAGGGGTTTTCTACAATGAGCAGTTCTTC	CASSLTGVFYNEQFF
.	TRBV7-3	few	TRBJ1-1	TGTGCCAGCAGCTTAAAAGGCAGGGTGAATGAAGCTTTCTTT	CASSLKGRVNEAFF
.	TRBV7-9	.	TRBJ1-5	TGTGCCAGCAGCGAAGGGGCGCGGCCCCAGCATTTT	CASSEGARPQHF
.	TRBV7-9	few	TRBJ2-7	TGTGCCAGCAGCTTAGCCACTAGTTCCTACGAGCAGTACTTC	CASSLATSSYEQYF
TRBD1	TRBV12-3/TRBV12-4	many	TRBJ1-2	TGTGCCAGCAGCTGGGACAGGGCTGGCTACACCTTC	CASSWDRAGYTF
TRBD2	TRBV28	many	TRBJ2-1	TGTGCCAGCAGTTTATTAGGTAATAGCGGGAACTACAATGAGCAGTTCTTC	CASSLLGNSGNYNEQFF
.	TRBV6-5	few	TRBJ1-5	TGTGCCAGCAGCCCATCGCGGCGGGACAATCAGCCCCAGCATTTT	CASSPSRRDNQPQHF
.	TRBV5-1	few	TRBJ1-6	TGCGCCAGCAGCTTCCGGGAGACGGATTCACCCCTCCACTTT	CASSFRETDSPLHF
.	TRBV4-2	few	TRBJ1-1	TGTGCCAGCAGCCAAGATACCCAGGGTAAAAGCGCTGAAGCTTTCTTT	CASSQDTQGKSAEAFF
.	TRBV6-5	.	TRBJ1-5	TGTGCCAGCAGGAGGACACACACCAATCAGCCCCAGCATTTT	CASRRTHTNQPQHF
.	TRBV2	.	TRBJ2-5	TGTGCCAGCAGTGTTGGAGAGGGGGAGACCCAGTACTTC	CASSVGEGETQYF
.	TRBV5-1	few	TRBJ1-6	TGCGCCAGCAGCTTGGTGGGCAGCTCCTATAATTCACCCCTCCACTTT	CASSLVGSSYNSPLHF
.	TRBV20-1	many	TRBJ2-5	TGCAGTGCTAGGGTAAAAGAGACCCAGTACTTC	CSARVKETQYF
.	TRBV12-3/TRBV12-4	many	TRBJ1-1	TGTGCCAGCAGCCCCCGGGGTGAAACTGAAGCTTTCTTT	CASSPRGETEAFF
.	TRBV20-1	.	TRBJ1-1	TGCAGTGCTCCCAGGACCTCCGCTGAAGCTTTCTTT	CSAPRTSAEAFF
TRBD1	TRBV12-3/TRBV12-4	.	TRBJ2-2	TGTGCCAGCAGTCCCCCACAGGCCAGGGGGAGTGGCGGGGAGCTGTTTTTT	CASSPPQARGSGGELFF
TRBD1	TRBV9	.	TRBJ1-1	TGTGCCAGCAATCAGGGGGCGGGAAACACTGAAGCTTTCTTT	CASNQGAGNTEAFF
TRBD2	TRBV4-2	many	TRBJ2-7	TGTGCCAGCAGCCAAGAGGGGGTAGCGGGGGCCTACGAGCAGTACTTC	CASSQEGVAGAYEQYF
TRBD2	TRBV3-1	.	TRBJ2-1	TGTGCCAGCAGCCTGGTAGCGGGAGGCCCCTACAATGAGCAGTTCTTC	CASSLVAGGPYNEQFF
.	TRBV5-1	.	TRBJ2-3	TGCGTCAGCAGCTTGGGAGATACGCAGTATTTT	CVSSLGDTQYF
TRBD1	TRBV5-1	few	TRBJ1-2	TGCGCCAGCAGCCCCCAGGGGGCCAGCTATGGCTACACCTTC	CASSPQGASYGYTF
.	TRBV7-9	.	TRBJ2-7	TGTGCCAGCAGCTGGCAGGGGAGAACCGAGCAGTACTTC	CASSWQGRTEQYF
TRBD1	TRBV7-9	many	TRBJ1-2	TGTGCCAGCAGCCCCGGGACAGGGGGGGATGGCTACACCTTC	CASSPGTGGDGYTF
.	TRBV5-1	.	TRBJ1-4	TGCGCCAGCAGCTTCCGGGGGAATGAAAAACTGTTTTTT	CASSFRGNEKLFF
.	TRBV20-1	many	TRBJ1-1	TGCAGTGCTAGATCAGCCCTTGGGACATTGAACACTGAAGCTTTCTTT	CSARSALGTLNTEAFF
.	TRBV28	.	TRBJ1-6	TGTGCCAGCAGGGGTCCTTCCTCCTATAATTCACCCCTCCACTTT	CASRGPSSYNSPLHF
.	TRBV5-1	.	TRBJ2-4	TGCGCCAGCAACTTGGAACCGGGAGTCCAAAACATTCAGTACTTC	CASNLEPGVQNIQYF
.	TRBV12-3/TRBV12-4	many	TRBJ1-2	TGTGCCAGCAGTTTGCTCCTGAGAACCTATGGCTACACCTTC	CASSLLLRTYGYTF
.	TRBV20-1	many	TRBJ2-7	TGCAGTGCTAGTGTCGCGTCCTACGAGCAGTACTTC	CSASVASYEQYF
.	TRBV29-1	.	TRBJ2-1	TGCAGCGTTGAAGAGAGACAGATCTCCTACAATGAGCAGTTCTTC	CSVEERQISYNEQFF
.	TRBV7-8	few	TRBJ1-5	TGTGCCAGCAGCTTAGGGAGGGGCGGCAATCAGCCCCAGCATTTT	CASSLGRGGNQPQHF
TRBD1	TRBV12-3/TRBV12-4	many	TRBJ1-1	TGTGCCAGCAGTCCAGGGGGGAAGAACACTGAAGCTTTCTTT	CASSPGGKNTEAFF
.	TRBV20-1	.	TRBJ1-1	TGCAGTGCTAGAGATGCAGGCCTGGGGACTGAAGCTTTCTTT	CSARDAGLGTEAFF
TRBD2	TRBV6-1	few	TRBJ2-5	TGTGCCTGCACAGAAGGGCTAGCGGGGGTTCGGGAGACCCAGTACTTC	CACTEGLAGVRETQYF
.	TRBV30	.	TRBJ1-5	TGTGCCTGGAGGGTGTCCGGGACTTCAAAGAATCAGCCCCAGCATTTT	CAWRVSGTSKNQPQHF
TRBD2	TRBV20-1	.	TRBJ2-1	TGCAGTGCTCAAGCGGGACCTTACAATGAGCAGTTCTTC	CSAQAGPYNEQFF
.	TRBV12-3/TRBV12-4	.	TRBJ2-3	TGTGCCAGCAGTTTATCCGGCGCAGATACGCAGTATTTT	CASSLSGADTQYF
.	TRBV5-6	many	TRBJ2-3	TGTGCCAGCACCCCCCTTAGCGGAGGCACAGATACGCAGTATTTT	CASTPLSGGTDTQYF
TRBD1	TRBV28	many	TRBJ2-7	TGTGCCAGCCGTTCTGGACAGGGGCTAACCTACGAGCAGTACTTC	CASRSGQGLTYEQYF
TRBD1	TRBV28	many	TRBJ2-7	TGTGCCAGCAGTATAGGACAGGCCTACGAGCAGTACTTC	CASSIGQAYEQYF
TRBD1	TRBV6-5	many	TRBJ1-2	TGTGCCAGCAGTGACAGGGCTAACTATGGCTACACCTTC	CASSDRANYGYTF
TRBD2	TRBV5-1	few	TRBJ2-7	TGCGCCAGCAGCTTGGGACCTAGCGGGAAGGGCGAGCAGTACTTC	CASSLGPSGKGEQYF
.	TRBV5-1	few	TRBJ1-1	TGCGCCAGCAACCCGATAGTGGGGCCGGACACTGAAGCTTTCTTT	CASNPIVGPDTEAFF
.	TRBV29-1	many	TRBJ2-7	TGCAGCGTTGAAGTCTGGGGCGAGCAGTACTTC	CSVEVWGEQYF